The rows below give T cell receptor beta chains drawn from one sample of a study of blood T cell repertoires in COVID-19. TCRdb's copy holds only in-frame clones and misses some; the assay was immunoSEQ multiplex PCR. The data hold approximately 79,000 clones, with around 80% observed a single time. The sequenced sample consisted of peripheral blood. Receptors originate from a man aged 50-59 years with COVID-19, enrolled during active disease. Both conserved end residues are trimmed from each CDR3. The order of the fields is V gene, CDR3 protein.

v_gene: TRBV5-4
CDR3aa: ASSMDRGTEAF

v_gene: TRBV5-1
CDR3aa: ASSGGITGDERDEQY

v_gene: TRBV19
CDR3aa: ASSIGTGGFINYGYT

v_gene: TRBV28
CDR3aa: ASSVATGELF

v_gene: TRBV28
CDR3aa: ASSPGTVTANYGYT

v_gene: TRBV27
CDR3aa: ASSQGLADSSYNEQF

v_gene: TRBV27
CDR3aa: ASRVAGAGEQY

v_gene: TRBV6-1
CDR3aa: ASSEISGRNVETQY

v_gene: TRBV6-2/TRBV6-3
CDR3aa: ASSYTMAGAPNTQY

v_gene: TRBV6-1
CDR3aa: ASSKAGVGYNEQF

v_gene: TRBV6-1
CDR3aa: ASSQDRGTEAF

v_gene: TRBV25-1
CDR3aa: ASSDIDTQY

v_gene: TRBV6-6
CDR3aa: ASSGQGRKDTEAF

v_gene: TRBV29-1
CDR3aa: SVQRQRSGYT

v_gene: TRBV6-5
CDR3aa: ASSLQGTDYGYT

v_gene: TRBV5-6
CDR3aa: ASSLVEGARGYT

v_gene: TRBV15
CDR3aa: ATSERPDSGNTIY

v_gene: TRBV6-5
CDR3aa: AIRRLDSYEQY

v_gene: TRBV4-2
CDR3aa: ASSQDQLYTDTQY

v_gene: TRBV11-2
CDR3aa: ASSRGLALQETQY

v_gene: TRBV7-9
CDR3aa: ASSRDSSTGYT

v_gene: TRBV9
CDR3aa: ASSVVGEPKAF

v_gene: TRBV4-2
CDR3aa: ASSPRRGGENTIY

v_gene: TRBV19
CDR3aa: ATLGTSGRSDTQY

v_gene: TRBV4-1
CDR3aa: ASSQEQGLTLSYEQY

v_gene: TRBV6-5
CDR3aa: ASSYSGAGNTEAF

v_gene: TRBV19
CDR3aa: ASSIQPSSGRVLRSSYNEQF

v_gene: TRBV19
CDR3aa: ASSTTGVVTEKLF

v_gene: TRBV27
CDR3aa: AKAGPPVSYEQY

v_gene: TRBV15
CDR3aa: ATSYDRGSTREQY

v_gene: TRBV7-9
CDR3aa: ASSFEKLAGFSEQY

v_gene: TRBV13
CDR3aa: ASSLGGLAGFREF

v_gene: TRBV30
CDR3aa: AWSKGQGIGETQY

v_gene: TRBV6-2/TRBV6-3
CDR3aa: ASSSGRTSGELF

v_gene: TRBV13
CDR3aa: ASSSRLHRGPYEQY

v_gene: TRBV10-3
CDR3aa: AISELGQGAFEQY

v_gene: TRBV4-1
CDR3aa: ASSQVAKSLSGNTIY

v_gene: TRBV4-1
CDR3aa: ASSPSGTGGANEKLF

v_gene: TRBV10-3
CDR3aa: AISGTGSTSGPSYNEQF

v_gene: TRBV24-1
CDR3aa: ATSAPGLQNEQF

v_gene: TRBV7-2
CDR3aa: ASSQTSYEQF

v_gene: TRBV2
CDR3aa: AGTGLGPNTGELF

v_gene: TRBV3-1/TRBV3-2
CDR3aa: ASSQAGQDYEQY

v_gene: TRBV18
CDR3aa: ASSPKTVNTGELF